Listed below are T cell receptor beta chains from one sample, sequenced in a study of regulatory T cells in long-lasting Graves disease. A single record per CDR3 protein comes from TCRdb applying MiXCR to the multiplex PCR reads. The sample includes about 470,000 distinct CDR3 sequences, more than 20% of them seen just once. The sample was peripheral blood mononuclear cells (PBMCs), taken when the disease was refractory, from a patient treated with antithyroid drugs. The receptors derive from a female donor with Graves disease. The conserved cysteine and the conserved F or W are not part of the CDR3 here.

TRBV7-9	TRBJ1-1	ASRLRTRRGNTEAF
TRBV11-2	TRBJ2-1	ASSLAPSGEQF
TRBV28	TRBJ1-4	ASMGSPNEKLF
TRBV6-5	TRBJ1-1	ASSYEGAPEAF
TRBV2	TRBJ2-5	ASTGLFETQY
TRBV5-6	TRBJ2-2	ASSSTTGFTGELF
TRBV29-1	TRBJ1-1	SVEVPKTGRWTEAF
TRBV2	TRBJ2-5	ASRPGPGTQY
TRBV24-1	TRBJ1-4	ATSDNTDPEKLF
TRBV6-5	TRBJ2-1	ASSYGAGGSALQF
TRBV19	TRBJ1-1	ASSLQGAFTEAF